The TCR beta chain described here comes from a study of molecular identifiers for immune sequencing clone quantification. The CDR3 loop spans 17 amino acids. CDR1 LGHNA and CDR2 YSLEER come from the germline V gene. V shed 1 base, J shed 3 bases, and the junction held 10 bases outside the gene matches. MiXCR, run by TCRdb on the PCR reads, gives a single entry per CDR3 protein. The data hold about 40,000 distinct CDR3 sequences, with nearly 25% observed a single time. Investigators produced naive CD8 libraries from roughly 20,000 to 1,000,000 sorted cells, drawing on 10%, 30% or 50% RNA. For naive CD8 T cells, sorting used the CD8+CD4-CCR7+CD45RA+ phenotype. Study outcomes and limitations: In CMV-specific effectors, clones above 20 copies held over 98% of molecules; naive, under 1%. Highly expanded clone sizes could be underestimated through barcode sharing by identical TCR molecules.

This clonotype was seen a handful of times. Its matching antigen is unknown. J is TRBJ2-3 and V is TRBV4-3, with 7 bases fitting TRBD2. The clonotype comes from a human donor in good health. Some libraries in this study had Jurkat cell RNA spiked in. Sequencing input: naive CD8+ T cells from blood, with Jurkat cell RNA spiked in. Subset denoted: FACS-sorted CD8+CD4-CCR7+CD45RA+ naive T cells. In DNA, the CDR3 is TGCGCCAGCAGCCAAGGAGAGGGAGGGGTAGGGACAGATACGCAGTATTTT. Its translation is CASSQGEGGVGTDTQYF.